The rows below give T cell receptor beta chains drawn from one sample of a study of OX40 agonist ivuxolimab in advanced cancers. TCRdb's table, derived via immunoSEQ multiplex PCR, lists solely in-frame clones and lacks some. The profile shows about 88,000 clones, approximately 87% of them singletons. Material: CD4+ or CD8+ T cells sorted from blood, obtained in a trial of the OX40 agonist ivuxolimab. Every receptor here comes from an adult with an advanced solid tumor such as melanoma, head and neck, liver or kidney cancer. CDR3s leave out the opening cysteine and the closing phenylalanine or tryptophan.

>TRBV14|TRBJ2-1
ASSQDSTTNEQF
>TRBV7-6|TRBJ2-3
ASSPGGLGDTQY
>TRBV7-8|TRBJ2-5
ASISFRGGPQETQY
>TRBV2|TRBJ2-5
ASMVRGMTQY
>TRBV7-9|TRBJ1-2
ASSKGQEGYT
>TRBV27|TRBJ2-1
ASSPPQVWGNEQF
>TRBV30|TRBJ2-5
AWRDRGRETQY
>TRBV19|TRBJ2-6
ASGGRSGDYSGANVLT
>TRBV9|TRBJ2-5
ASSVGSIQETQY
>TRBV5-5|TRBJ2-2
ASSLRGNTGELF
>TRBV5-1|TRBJ2-5
ASSIGLLTETQY
>TRBV9|TRBJ2-1
ASSSKGTSLSNEQF
>TRBV4-3|TRBJ2-1
ASSQELAALGEQF
>TRBV6-1|-
ASVSDRSSYEQY
>TRBV5-6|TRBJ1-2
ASSLWVYANYGYT
>TRBV7-2|TRBJ1-1
ASSLVLPMNTEAF
>TRBV5-1|TRBJ2-5
ASSLRGGASYQETQY
>TRBV4-1|TRBJ1-1
ASSLGFTEAF
>TRBV11-2|TRBJ1-1
ASTSQVNTEAF
>TRBV5-1|TRBJ1-1
ASTVGGGYTEAF
>TRBV7-6|TRBJ2-5
ASSLEAEETQY
>TRBV2|TRBJ2-5
ASSVGTSGQETQY
>TRBV6-1|TRBJ1-4
ASSRQVATNEKLF
>TRBV6-5|TRBJ2-7
ASSPPGQTYEQY
>TRBV4-1|TRBJ2-1
ASSPEGTGSPWNEQF
>TRBV25-1|TRBJ1-2
ASSFAGGGAYGYT
>TRBV10-1|TRBJ2-7
ASSDGGQGAGEQY
>TRBV19|TRBJ2-7
ASRAATREQY
>TRBV11-1|TRBJ2-1
ASSQTNEQF
>TRBV19|TRBJ1-5
ASSIRGAGGQPQH
>TRBV7-7|TRBJ2-5
ASSSDRGAAETQY
>TRBV21-1|TRBJ2-7
ATGGQAYEQY
>TRBV30|TRBJ1-2
AWSPGQSIYGYT
>TRBV6-5|TRBJ1-3
ASRPQVSSGNTIY
>TRBV7-2|TRBJ2-5
ASSPGRDRETQY
>TRBV16|TRBJ2-1
ASSQWAGDEQF
>TRBV10-3|TRBJ2-3
AISSGPGTDTQY
>TRBV11-3|TRBJ2-7
ASSLGARDEQY
>TRBV30|TRBJ2-5
AWNGRRETQY
>TRBV10-2|TRBJ2-5
ASSDPGTSQETQY
>TRBV5-1|TRBJ2-5
ASSTRTSVQETQY
>TRBV6-5|TRBJ2-5
ASSHDLGQETQY
>TRBV21-1|TRBJ2-2
ARRRDRALAGPFGELF
>TRBV21-1|TRBJ2-7
ASSKEGAGTYEQY
>TRBV6-5|TRBJ2-1
ASSYPGTTGNEQF
>TRBV7-2|TRBJ2-2
ASTTSGAVGGELF
>TRBV5-1|TRBJ2-2
ASSLGPVGTGDTGELF
>TRBV30|TRBJ1-5
AWSSRGNQPQH
>TRBV5-6|TRBJ2-5
ASSRRGLQETQY
>TRBV29-1|TRBJ1-1
SVSKLRTGVNTEAF
>TRBV6-1|TRBJ2-3
ASSGGGGADTQY
>TRBV18|TRBJ2-1
ASSPPGGYSYNEQF
>TRBV6-6|TRBJ1-2
ASSYSSGQGGYT
>TRBV4-1|TRBJ1-2
ASSQDLAGRENYGYT
>TRBV19|TRBJ2-2
ASRRTSGNTGELF